This T cell receptor (beta chain) emerged from a study of early T cells in non-severe SARS-CoV-2 infection. At the level of the study: Alpha and beta chains were unpaired, from unsorted whole-blood bulk RNA. Whole-study findings and limits: Sequences matched to VDJdb favored anti-spike CD8 responses, while private and CD4 specificities were missed.

Individual cDNA molecules received unique molecular identifiers during library preparation. TCRdb reprocessed the 5' RACE reads via MiXCR and lists one record per CDR3 protein. The sample includes 95,000 to 150,000 distinct CDR3 sequences, under 15% seen only once; the top ten take roughly a fifth. V was pared by 2 bases and J by 2 bases, with 7 bases between. This CDR3 has 13 amino acids. CDR1 is SGHNT, CDR2 YYREEE, per germline (reference sequence). This clonotype was seen only a few times. Antigen specificity is unknown. The chain links TRBV5-4 to TRBJ2-5; weak D call: TRBD2 (5 bases). The TCR was taken from an adult who was a healthcare worker with PCR-confirmed SARS-CoV-2 infection or an uninfected control (not recorded which). The sequencing sample was made of whole blood. This CDR3 is CASSFRDQETQYF. In nucleotides, the CDR3 is TGTGCCAGCAGCTTTCGGGATCAAGAGACCCAGTACTTC. The full variable domain, completed using reference TRBV5-4 and TRBJ2-5, is ETGVTQSPTHLIKTRGQQVTLRCSSQSGHNTVSWYQQALGQGPQFIFQYYREEENGRGNFPPRFSGLQFPNYSSELNVNALELDDSALYLCASSFRDQETQYFGPGTRLLVL.